The rows below give T cell receptor beta chains drawn from one sample of a study of blood T cells in healthy people across ages. TCRdb re-analysed the 5' RACE reads in MiXCR, keeping a single row per CDR3 protein. The table records 1.5 million to 2 million distinct CDR3 sequences, around 35% of them present only once. Sequencing was carried out using blood. Receptor source: a woman aged 25 to 39 in good health. CDR3s include the opening cysteine and the closing phenylalanine or tryptophan. The D gene is left open where the match is weak. Clone size, where shown, is once, few, many, or a class for clones that have expanded.

d_call j_call v_call clone_size cdr3_nt cdr3_aa
TRBD1 TRBJ2-2 TRBV10-3 . TGTGCCATCAGTGAGTCCGCGCGTAGGGACAGGGTAACCGGGGAGCTGTTTTTT CAISESARRDRVTGELFF
. TRBJ1-1 TRBV29-1 few TGCAGCGCCCGCTGGAATTTGGGGACTGAAGCTTTCTTT CSARWNLGTEAFF
. TRBJ2-7 TRBV12-5 . TGTGCTAGTGGTTTAGAGGTGATGGGAAAACTATACGAGCAGTACTTC CASGLEVMGKLYEQYF
. TRBJ2-5 TRBV7-2 . TGTGCCAGCAGCTTAGAGGGGGGGGCCCGGGAGACCCAGTACTTC CASSLEGGARETQYF
. TRBJ1-1 TRBV20-1 . TGCAGGGGCGGGTCGTCAGGGTGGAACACTGAAGCTTTCTTT CRGGSSGWNTEAFF
. TRBJ2-1 TRBV27 . TGTGCCAGCAGTTTATGGGGGCCCAGGGGTTTAGACTTGGCCAATGAGCAGTTCTTC CASSLWGPRGLDLANEQFF
TRBD2 TRBJ2-1 TRBV25-1 . TGTGCCAGCAGTGCGGCTTTGGCGGGAGTTGGTAATAAGCAGTTCTTC CASSAALAGVGNKQFF
. TRBJ2-5 TRBV7-2 . TGTGCCAGCACCCAAAGTGGCAGGGCCCAAGAGACCCAGTACTTC CASTQSGRAQETQYF
TRBD1 TRBJ2-1 TRBV10-3 . TGTGCCATCTCAGGGGGACAGGGGTCCTACAATGAGCAGTTCTTC CAISGGQGSYNEQFF
TRBD1 TRBJ2-7 TRBV7-3 . TGTGCCAGCAGCCTGACAGGGGTTGACGAGCAGTACTTC CASSLTGVDEQYF
. TRBJ2-3 TRBV14 . TGTGCCAGCAGTTTACTCCATGGCGGGGATACGCAGTATTTT CASSLLHGGDTQYF
. TRBJ2-2 TRBV21-1 . TGTGCCAGCAGCAAAACGAGGGGTTCCGGGGAGCTGTTTTTT CASSKTRGSGELFF
TRBD2 TRBJ2-7 TRBV20-1 . TGCAGTGCTAGCCAACGGTATGCTAGCGGGATCGGGGACGAGCAGTACTTC CSASQRYASGIGDEQYF
. TRBJ1-1 TRBV11-1 . TGTGACAGCAGCCCTCACTGGGGATTGAGCACTGAAGCTTTCTTT CDSSPHWGLSTEAFF
TRBD1 TRBJ2-3 TRBV5-5 . TGTGCCAGCAGGGGGACAGTGGGAATTTCAGATACGCAGTATTTT CASRGTVGISDTQYF